This T cell receptor (beta chain) emerged from a study of T-cell reconstitution after alpha-beta-depleted transplantation in children. TCRbeta library preparation incorporated unique molecular identifiers. MiXCR, run by TCRdb on the PCR reads, gives a single entry per CDR3 protein. The sample has 350,000 to 400,000 distinct CDR3 sequences, 13% seen once. From germline, CDR1 is LGHDT and CDR2 YNNKEL (reference sequence). CDR3 length: 13 residues. Deletions cut 0 bases from V and 8 bases from J, with 10 bases between. The input for sequencing was PBMCs, taken from the stem cell graft. The rearrangement links TRBV3-1 to TRBJ1-1; D is possibly TRBD1 (6 bases). The source of this sequence is a human donor who donated a stem cell graft to a child with Fanconi anemia. This CDR3 reads CASSQDGGREAFF. CDR3 nucleotide sequence: TGTGCCAGCAGCCAAGATGGGGGGCGCGAAGCTTTCTTT.